The 17 T cell receptor beta chains reported below all come from one sample, sequenced in a study of T-cell reconstitution after alpha-beta-depleted transplantation in children. Unique molecular identifiers tagged the TCRbeta library. TCRdb analysed the PCR reads with MiXCR anew, one entry per CDR3 protein. The table records more than 200,000 distinct CDR3 sequences, about 25% of them present only once. The sequences come from PBMCs, collected before TCRalphabeta/CD19-depleted stem cell transplant. Every receptor here comes from a girl aged 2-15 years with Fanconi anemia, due to receive a stem cell transplant.

This chain joins TRBV20-1 and TRBJ2-7; D unclear. This CDR3 is 11 amino acids long. The ends were cut back, 1 base at V and 3 bases at J, with 4 bases in the middle. CDR1 and CDR2 (germline): DFQATT, SNEGSKA (reference sequence). The CDR3 DNA follows: TGCAGTGCTAGAGGCGACTACGAGCAGTACTTC. Protein product: CSARGDYEQYF.

In its sample, this clonotype was seen a few times. The chain couples TRBV6-1 to TRBJ2-7; 8 bases line up with TRBD1. J was trimmed by 4 bases and V by 5 bases; bases with no gene match: 16. This CDR3 comprises 17 residues. Germline-derived CDR1 and CDR2 are MNHNS and SASEGT. CDR3 nucleotides: TGTGCCAGCAGTAAGACCGCAGTGCAGGGGGCGGGGTACGAGCAGTACTTC. Encoded protein: CASSKTAVQGAGYEQYF.

The J gene is TRBJ2-3, the V gene TRBV13, with 7 bases identical to TRBD2. The V segment lost 8 bases and the J segment 0 bases; nucleotides outside the gene matches: 5. Looked up from germline, CDR1 is PRHDT and CDR2 is FYEKMQ (reference sequence). The CDR3 length is 14 residues. The CDR3 sequence: CASVQRGSTDTQYF. The CDR3 bases are TGTGCCAGCGTACAGCGGGGAAGCACAGATACGCAGTATTTT.

The chain has TRBV12-3 or TRBV12-4 and TRBJ2-2; 10 bases agree with TRBD2. Trimming at V came to 6 bases and at J to 4 bases, leaving 11 bases not matched to a gene. The CDR3 extends over 17 amino acids. The DNA for the CDR3 is TGTGCCAGCAGCCCTAGGGGAGCGGGGGGGCCCACCGGGGAGCTGTTTTTT. This sequence encodes CASSPRGAGGPTGELFF.

This clonotype was detected only a few times. The chain uses TRBV12-3 or TRBV12-4 and TRBJ2-3, with 15 bases identical to TRBD2. V was clipped by 7 bases and J by 0 bases; unmatched bases: 8. CDR3 length equals 18 residues. The CDR3 is CASNAGLAGGASTDTQYF. CDR3 nucleotides: TGTGCCAGCAACGCGGGACTAGCGGGAGGAGCTAGCACAGATACGCAGTATTTT.

The table lists this clonotype with many counts. The rearrangement links TRBV5-1 to TRBJ2-3; 10 bases are a match to TRBD2. V shed 6 bases, J shed 0 bases, and the junction held 7 bases outside the gene matches. This CDR3 region has 16 residues. In germline, CDR1 is SGHRS, CDR2 YFSETQ. CDR3 in amino acids: CASTGTSDPSTDTQYF. The CDR3 DNA follows: TGCGCCAGCACCGGGACTAGCGATCCGAGCACAGATACGCAGTATTTT.

This rearrangement joins TRBV5-1 to TRBJ1-2; 7 bases fit TRBD1. Germline CDR1 reads SGHRS; CDR2 reads YFSETQ. This CDR3 contains 12 residues. V lost 4 bases, J lost 10 bases, and 7 bases stayed unmatched. Here the CDR3 reads CASSLDRALYTF. CDR3 nucleotides: TGCGCCAGCAGCCTAGACAGGGCGCTCTACACCTTC.

The genes are TRBV29-1 and TRBJ2-7; D remains ambiguous. Germline-derived CDR1 and CDR2 are SQVTM and ANQGSEA. This CDR3 spans 13 amino acids. V lost 0 bases and J 0 bases, leaving 6 bases between the germline ends. The CDR3 DNA reads TGCAGCGTTGAAGATGGGGTCTCCTACGAGCAGTACTTC. This codes for CSVEDGVSYEQYF.

This clonotype was detected many times. The chain carries TRBV4-2 and TRBJ2-2; the D gene could be TRBD1 or TRBD2 (5 bases each). CDR3 length equals 16 residues. V was cut by 5 bases and J by 2 bases, with 15 bases left in between. Germline CDR1 reads LGHNA; CDR2 reads YNFKEQ. CDR3 bases: TGTGCCAGCAGCGCGGGTGCAGGGCTTAACACCGGGGAGCTGTTTTTT. As protein: CASSAGAGLNTGELFF.

V gene TRBV28 combines with J gene TRBJ2-7; D may match TRBD1 or TRBD2 (5 bases each). The V end lost 6 bases, the J end lost 2 bases, and 14 bases lay between the germline ends. Germline values: CDR1 MDHEN, CDR2 SYDVKM. The CDR3 has 14 amino acids. The CDR3 DNA sequence: TGTGCCAGCAGAATGGACGGGACCACCTACGAGCAGTACTTC. Encoded protein: CASRMDGTTYEQYF.

This clonotype was found many times. This rearrangement joins TRBV28 to TRBJ2-1, with 9 nucleotides matching TRBD2. Germline CDR1 MDHEN, CDR2 SYDVKM. J gave up 9 bases and V 4 bases, and 7 bases lay outside the gene matches. The CDR3 loop spans 14 amino acids. This CDR3 reads CASSSSGVRGEQFF. The CDR3 bases are TGTGCCAGCAGTTCTAGCGGGGTGAGGGGTGAGCAGTTCTTC.

This clonotype was counted a few times. The chain is built from TRBV20-1 and TRBJ1-6; D uncertain. This CDR3 has 15 residues. Trimming shortened V by 6 bases and J by 0 bases, and 12 bases separated the two germline ends. Germline V gene sequence: CDR1 DFQATT, CDR2 SNEGSKA (reference sequence). The CDR3 loop is CSAILDLSYNSPLHF. CDR3 bases: TGCAGTGCAATCCTAGACCTCTCCTATAATTCACCCCTCCACTTT.

This clonotype was detected many times. The chain links TRBV4-1 to TRBJ1-2, with TRBD1 matching 7 bases. The CDR3 has 17 amino acids. Losses at the gene ends were 0 bases for V and 7 bases for J; bases not matched to a gene: 14. CDR1 and CDR2 from the germline V gene are MGHRA and YSYEKL. The DNA of the CDR3 is TGCGCCAGCAGCCAAGATTCGAGCGAGACAGGGATCGGTGGCTACACCTTC. Encoded protein: CASSQDSSETGIGGYTF.

The sample holds many counts of this clonotype. V is TRBV20-1 and J is TRBJ1-2; D remains unclear. Between the trimmed V and J ends, which lost 6 bases and 0 bases, there was a span of 14 bases. The CDR3 totals 14 residues. Germline V CDR1 and CDR2: DFQATT, SNEGSKA (reference sequence). The CDR3 here is CSAVVPGSNYGYTF. The DNA for the CDR3 is TGCAGTGCCGTTGTACCCGGCTCTAACTATGGCTACACCTTC.

The sample holds a few counts of this clonotype. The chain uses TRBV20-1 and TRBJ2-5; D may match TRBD1 or TRBD2 (5 bases each). The CDR3 has 14 amino acids. V dropped 2 bases and J dropped 2 bases, with 12 bases sitting between them. Germline values: CDR1 DFQATT, CDR2 SNEGSKA (reference sequence). As DNA, the CDR3 is TGCAGTGCTAGAAACCGGGACGGTCAAGAGACCCAGTACTTC. This codes for CSARNRDGQETQYF.

This clonotype was picked up many times. The CDR3 DNA sequence: TGTGCCACCAGCAGAGATGACAGCATAGAGACCCAGTACTTC. Residues: CATSRDDSIETQYF. The chain carries TRBV15 and TRBJ2-5; D possibly corresponds to TRBD1 (5 bases). Germline V gene data show CDR1 as LNHNV and CDR2 as YYDKDF (reference sequence). CDR3 length equals 14 residues. The V and J ends lost 0 bases and 4 bases respectively, with 9 bases between them.

This clonotype was counted between two and nine times. V gene TRBV4-2 combines with J gene TRBJ1-6; tentative D call: TRBD1 (5 bases). Trimming removed 0 bases from V and 0 bases from J, with 9 bases in between. This CDR3 has 17 residues. Looked up from germline, CDR1 is LGHNA and CDR2 is YNFKEQ. The CDR3 region is CASSQEGGSSYNSPLHF. The DNA for the CDR3 is TGTGCCAGCAGCCAAGAGGGGGGGAGCTCCTATAATTCACCCCTCCACTTT.